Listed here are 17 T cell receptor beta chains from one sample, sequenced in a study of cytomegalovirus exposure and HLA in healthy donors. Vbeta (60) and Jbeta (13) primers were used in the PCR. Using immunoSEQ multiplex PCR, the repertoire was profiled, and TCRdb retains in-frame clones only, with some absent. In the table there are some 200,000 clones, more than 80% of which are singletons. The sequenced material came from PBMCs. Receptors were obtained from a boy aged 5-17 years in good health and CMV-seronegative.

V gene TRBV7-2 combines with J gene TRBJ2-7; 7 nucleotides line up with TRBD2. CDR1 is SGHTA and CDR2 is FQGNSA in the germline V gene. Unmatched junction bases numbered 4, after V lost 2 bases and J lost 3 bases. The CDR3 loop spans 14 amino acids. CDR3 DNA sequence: TGTGCCAGCAGCTTACGGGCGGGAGACTACGAGCAGTACTTC. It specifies CASSLRAGDYEQYF.

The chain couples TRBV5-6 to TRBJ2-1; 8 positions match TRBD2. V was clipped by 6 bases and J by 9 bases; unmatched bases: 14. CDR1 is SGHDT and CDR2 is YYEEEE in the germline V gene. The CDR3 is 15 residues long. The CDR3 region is CASTTLGAGGAEQFF. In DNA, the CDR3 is TGTGCCAGCACCACTCTAGGGGCGGGGGGAGCTGAGCAGTTCTTC. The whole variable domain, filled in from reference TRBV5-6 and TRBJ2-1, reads DAGVTQSPTHLIKTRGQQVTLRCSPKSGHDTVSWYQQALGQGPQFIFQYYEEEERQRGNFPDRFSGHQFPNYSSELNVNALLLGDSALYLCASTTLGAGGAEQFFGPGTRLTVL.

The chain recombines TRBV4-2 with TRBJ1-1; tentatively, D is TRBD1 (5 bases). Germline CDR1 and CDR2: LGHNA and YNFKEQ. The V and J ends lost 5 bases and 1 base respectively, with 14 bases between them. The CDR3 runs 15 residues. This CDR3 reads CASSKSGTGNTEAFF. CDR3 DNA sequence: TGTGCCAGCAGCAAGAGTGGTACAGGGAACACTGAAGCTTTCTTT.

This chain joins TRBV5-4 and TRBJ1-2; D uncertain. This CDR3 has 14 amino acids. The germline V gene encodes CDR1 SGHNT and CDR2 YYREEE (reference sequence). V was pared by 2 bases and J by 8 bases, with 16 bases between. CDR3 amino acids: CASSFGRPAGGYTF. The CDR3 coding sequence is TGTGCCAGCAGCTTTGGACGGCCGGCGGGCGGCTACACCTTC.

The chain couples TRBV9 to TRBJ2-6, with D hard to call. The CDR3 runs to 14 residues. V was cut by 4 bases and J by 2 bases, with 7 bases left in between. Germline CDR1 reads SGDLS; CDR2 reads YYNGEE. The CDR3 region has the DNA TGTGCCAGCAGCCCCTCGGCTGGGGCCAACGTCCTGACTTTC. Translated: CASSPSAGANVLTF.

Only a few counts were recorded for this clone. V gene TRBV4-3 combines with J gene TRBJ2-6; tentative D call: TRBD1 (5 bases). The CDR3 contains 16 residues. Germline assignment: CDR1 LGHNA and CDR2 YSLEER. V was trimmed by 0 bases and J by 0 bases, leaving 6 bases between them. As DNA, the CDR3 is TGCGCCAGCAGCCAAGAAAGGGGCTCTGGGGCCAACGTCCTGACTTTC. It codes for CASSQERGSGANVLTF.

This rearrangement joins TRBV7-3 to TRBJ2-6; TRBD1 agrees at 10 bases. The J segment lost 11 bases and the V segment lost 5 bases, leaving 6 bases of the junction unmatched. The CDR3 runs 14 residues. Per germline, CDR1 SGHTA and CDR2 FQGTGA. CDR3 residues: CASSPTTGGHVLTF. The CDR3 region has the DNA TGTGCCAGCAGCCCGACGACAGGGGGCCACGTCCTGACTTTC.

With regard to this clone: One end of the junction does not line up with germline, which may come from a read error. CDR3 amino acids: CAGSERMYNEKLFF. In DNA form, the CDR3 reads TGTGCCGGCAGTGAGAGGATGTATAATGAAAAACTGTTTTTT. The chain combines TRBV2 with TRBJ1-4; D gene ambiguous. Germline CDR1 and CDR2: SNHLY and FYNNEI. This CDR3 comprises 14 residues.

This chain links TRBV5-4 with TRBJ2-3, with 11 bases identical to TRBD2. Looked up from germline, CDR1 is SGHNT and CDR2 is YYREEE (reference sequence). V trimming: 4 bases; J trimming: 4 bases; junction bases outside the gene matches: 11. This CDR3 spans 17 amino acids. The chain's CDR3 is CASSQRLAGRGADTQYF. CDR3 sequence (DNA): TGTGCCAGCAGCCAAAGACTAGCGGGAAGAGGAGCAGATACGCAGTATTTT.

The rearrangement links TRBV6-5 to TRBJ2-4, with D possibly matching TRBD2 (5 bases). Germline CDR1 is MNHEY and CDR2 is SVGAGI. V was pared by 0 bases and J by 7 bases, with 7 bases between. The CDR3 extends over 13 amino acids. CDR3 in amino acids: CASSYSPGNIQYF. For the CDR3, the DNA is TGTGCCAGCAGTTACTCCCCGGGGAACATTCAGTACTTC.

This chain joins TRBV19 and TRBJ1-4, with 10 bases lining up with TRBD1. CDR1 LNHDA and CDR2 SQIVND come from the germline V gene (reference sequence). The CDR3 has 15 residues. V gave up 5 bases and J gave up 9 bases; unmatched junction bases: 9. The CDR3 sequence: CASSLRTGGVKKLFF. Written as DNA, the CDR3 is TGTGCCAGTAGTCTTAGGACAGGGGGTGTTAAAAAACTGTTTTTT.

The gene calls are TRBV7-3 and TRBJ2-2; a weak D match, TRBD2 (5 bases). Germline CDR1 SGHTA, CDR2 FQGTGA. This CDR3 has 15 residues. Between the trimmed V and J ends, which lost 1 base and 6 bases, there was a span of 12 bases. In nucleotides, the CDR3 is TGTGCCAGCAGCTTAAGTGGGAGTCGGGCCGGGGAGCTGTTTTTT. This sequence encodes CASSLSGSRAGELFF. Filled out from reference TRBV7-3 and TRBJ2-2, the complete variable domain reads GAGVSQTPSNKVTEKGKYVELRCDPISGHTALYWYRQSLGQGPEFLIYFQGTGAADDSGLPNDRFFAVRPEGSVSTLKIQRTERGDSAVYLCASSLSGSRAGELFFGEGSRLTVL.

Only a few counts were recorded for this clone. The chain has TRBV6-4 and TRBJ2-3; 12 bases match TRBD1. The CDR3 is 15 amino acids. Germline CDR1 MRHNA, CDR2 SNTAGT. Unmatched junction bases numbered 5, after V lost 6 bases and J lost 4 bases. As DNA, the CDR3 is TGTGCCAGCAGCCTGGGACAGGGGGCACCAGATACGCAGTATTTT. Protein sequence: CASSLGQGAPDTQYF.

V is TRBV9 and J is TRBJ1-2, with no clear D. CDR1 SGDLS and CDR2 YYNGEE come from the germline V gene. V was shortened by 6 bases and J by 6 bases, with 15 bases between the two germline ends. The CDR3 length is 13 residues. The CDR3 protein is CASNAGLGDGYTF. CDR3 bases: TGTGCCAGCAACGCCGGACTTGGGGATGGCTACACCTTC.

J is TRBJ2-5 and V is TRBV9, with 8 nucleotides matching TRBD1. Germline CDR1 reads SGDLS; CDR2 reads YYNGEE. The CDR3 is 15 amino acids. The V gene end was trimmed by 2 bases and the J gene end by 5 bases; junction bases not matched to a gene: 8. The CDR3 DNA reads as TGTGCCAGCAGCGTCGACAGGGGAATGGGGGAGACCCAGTACTTC. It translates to CASSVDRGMGETQYF.

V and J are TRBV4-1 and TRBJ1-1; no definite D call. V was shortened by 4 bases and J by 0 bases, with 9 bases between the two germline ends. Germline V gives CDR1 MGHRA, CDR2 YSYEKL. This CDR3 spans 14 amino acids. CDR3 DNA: TGCGCCAGCAGCCGACTCGATATGAACACTGAAGCTTTCTTT. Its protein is CASSRLDMNTEAFF.

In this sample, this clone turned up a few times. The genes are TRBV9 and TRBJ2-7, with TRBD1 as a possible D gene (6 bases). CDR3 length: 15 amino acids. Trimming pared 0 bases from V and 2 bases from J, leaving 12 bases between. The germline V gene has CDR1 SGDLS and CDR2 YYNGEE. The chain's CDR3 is CASSVEPGAPYEQYF. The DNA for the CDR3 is TGTGCCAGCAGCGTAGAGCCAGGGGCTCCCTACGAGCAGTACTTC.